This T cell receptor (beta chain) was retrieved from a study of T cells after yellow fever vaccination. CDR1 is DFQATT and CDR2 is SNEGSKA in the germline V gene (reference sequence). This CDR3 spans 13 amino acids. V lost 3 bases and J 2 bases, leaving 10 bases between the germline ends. This clonotype was counted ten times or more. Its antigen is as yet unknown. The study's findings and limits: Weaker in magnitude, the secondary response showed a faster peak on day 5 versus 15.

TCRdb re-analysed the 5' RACE reads in MiXCR, keeping a single row per CDR3 protein. The table has approximately 240,000 distinct CDR3 sequences, 3.6% seen once. The specimen was PBMCs, collected 15 days after the yellow fever booster vaccination. This TCR was sampled from a man between 18 and 35 years old who received the YFV17D yellow fever vaccine. The chain employs TRBV20-1 and TRBJ1-1; D unresolved. DNA of the CDR3: TGCAGTGCTAGTAATAGCTTAAACACTGAAGCTTTCTTT. Translation gives CSASNSLNTEAFF.